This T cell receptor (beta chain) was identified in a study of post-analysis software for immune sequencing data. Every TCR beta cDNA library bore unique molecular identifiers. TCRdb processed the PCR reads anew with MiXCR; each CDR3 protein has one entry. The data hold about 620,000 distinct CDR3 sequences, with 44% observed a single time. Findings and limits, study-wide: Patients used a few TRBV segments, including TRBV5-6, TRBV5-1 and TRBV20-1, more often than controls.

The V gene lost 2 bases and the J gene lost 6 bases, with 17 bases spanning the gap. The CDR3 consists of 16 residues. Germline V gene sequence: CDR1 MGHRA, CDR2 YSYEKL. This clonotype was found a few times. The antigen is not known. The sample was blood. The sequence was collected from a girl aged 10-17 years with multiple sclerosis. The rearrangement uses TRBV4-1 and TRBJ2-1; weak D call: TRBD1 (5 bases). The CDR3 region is CASSQPASLTVNEQFF. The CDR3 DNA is TGCGCCAGCAGCCAACCCGCATCACTGACAGTCAATGAGCAGTTCTTC.